This TCR beta chain is drawn from a study of cytomegalovirus exposure and HLA in healthy donors. This CDR3 spans 14 amino acids. Germline CDR1 reads SGHTA; CDR2 reads FQGNSA. Trimming took 5 bases from V and 4 from J; bases not matched to a gene: 5. The PCR had 60 Vbeta and 13 Jbeta primers. This table comes from immunoSEQ multiplex PCR, and its TCRdb copy is limited to in-frame clones, with some not included. The sample has approximately 200,000 clones, around 81% seen once. Sequenced: PBMCs. The sequence came from a woman between 18 and 29 years old in good health and CMV-seropositive. The chain has TRBV7-2 and TRBJ1-5; 7 positions agree with TRBD1. CDR3: CASSVRQGNQPQHF. DNA of the CDR3: TGTGCCAGCAGCGTCCGACAGGGAAATCAGCCCCAGCATTTT.